This TCR beta chain came from a study of T cells in Graves' hyperthyroidism and ophthalmopathy. Study background: Peripheral blood was taken when the disease was first diagnosed, before any treatment began.

When ophthalmopathy did not progress within 18 months, Graves' hyperthyroidism was considered stable. The study's findings and limits: A median around 6.8 months before onset, the model predicted ophthalmopathy. Most thyroid-expanded clonotypes above 0.001 were also found in blood.

This clonotype has a handful of counts. The antigen is unknown. V shed 5 bases and J shed 5 bases, with 16 bases lying between them. CDR3 length: 15 amino acids. Germline CDR1 reads SGHTA; CDR2 reads FQGNSA. There were TCR beta CDR3 regions amplified from RNA transcripts. A set of HTBI primers served as the primers for a first-round RT-PCR of the TCR CDR3. TCRdb re-called the multiplex PCR reads through MiXCR, storing one row per CDR3 protein. This table has about 400,000 distinct CDR3 sequences, just under 25% appearing once. The sequencing sample was made of blood. The clonotype originates from a man aged 50 to 60 with Graves' hyperthyroidism. The chain is built from TRBV7-2 and TRBJ2-1; D gene unclear. CDR3 sequence reads: CASSPGPRAHNEQFF. The CDR3 region has the DNA TGTGCCAGCAGCCCCGGACCCCGTGCCCACAATGAGCAGTTCTTC.